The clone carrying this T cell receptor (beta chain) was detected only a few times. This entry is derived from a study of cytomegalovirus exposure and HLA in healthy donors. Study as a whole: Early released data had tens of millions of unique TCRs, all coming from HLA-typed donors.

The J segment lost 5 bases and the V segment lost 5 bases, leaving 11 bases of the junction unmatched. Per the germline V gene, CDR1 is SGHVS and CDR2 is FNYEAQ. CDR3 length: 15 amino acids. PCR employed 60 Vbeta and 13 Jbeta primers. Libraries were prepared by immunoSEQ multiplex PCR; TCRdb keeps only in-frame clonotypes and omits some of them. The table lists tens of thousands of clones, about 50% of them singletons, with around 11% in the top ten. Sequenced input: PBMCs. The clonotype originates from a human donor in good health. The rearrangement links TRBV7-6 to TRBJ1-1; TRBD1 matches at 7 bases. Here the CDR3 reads CASSTRDRGVTEAFF. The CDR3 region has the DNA TGTGCCAGCAGCACCCGGGACAGAGGGGTGACTGAAGCTTTCTTT.